Given below is one T cell receptor (beta chain) in context. Its target is not known. The V end lost 0 bases, the J end lost 3 bases, and 11 bases lay between the germline ends. Germline CDR1 and CDR2: LGHNA and YSLEER. The CDR3 has 15 residues. Primed by a sample-barcoded 5' primer and a J-beta primer mix, a second PCR proceeded for about 6 to 12 cycles. TCRdb called the 5' RACE reads again in MiXCR, with one record for every CDR3 protein. This sample has about 620,000 distinct CDR3 sequences, with over 40% found just once. The sample is drawn from a study of blood T cells in healthy people across ages. Study findings and constraints: Among long-lived donors, naive CD4+ cells were more numerous and diversity higher than in aged donors. TCR beta diversity tracked closely with naive T cell percentage.

This clonotype originated in a woman of 80 years or more in good health. The sample was blood. The chain recombines TRBV4-3 with TRBJ1-2; no clear D. The CDR3 here is CASSQDSRSDYGYTF. CDR3 DNA: TGCGCCAGCAGCCAAGATAGCAGATCCGACTATGGCTACACCTTC.